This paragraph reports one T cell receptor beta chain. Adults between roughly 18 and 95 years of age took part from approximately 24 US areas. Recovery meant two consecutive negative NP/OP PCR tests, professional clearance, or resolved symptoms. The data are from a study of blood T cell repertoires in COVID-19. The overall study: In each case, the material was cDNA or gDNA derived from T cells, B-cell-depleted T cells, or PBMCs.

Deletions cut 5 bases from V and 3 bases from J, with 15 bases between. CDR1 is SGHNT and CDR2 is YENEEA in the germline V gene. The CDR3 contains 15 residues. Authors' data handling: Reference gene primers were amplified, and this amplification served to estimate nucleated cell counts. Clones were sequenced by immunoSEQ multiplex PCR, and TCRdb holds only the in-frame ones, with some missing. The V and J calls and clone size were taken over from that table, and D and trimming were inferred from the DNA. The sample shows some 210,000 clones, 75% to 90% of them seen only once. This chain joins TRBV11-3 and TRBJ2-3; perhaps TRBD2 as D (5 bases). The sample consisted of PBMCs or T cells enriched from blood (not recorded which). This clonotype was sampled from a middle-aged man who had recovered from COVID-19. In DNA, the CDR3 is TGTGCCAGCAGCCCTAGGGATGGGGAGACAGATACGCAGTATTTT. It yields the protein CASSPRDGETDTQYF. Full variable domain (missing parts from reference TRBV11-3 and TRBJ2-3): EAGVVQSPRYKIIEKKQPVAFWCNPISGHNTLYWYLQNLGQGPELLIRYENEEAVDDSQLPKDRFSAERLKGVDSTLKIQPAELGDSAVYLCASSPRDGETDTQYFGPGTRLTVL.